A single sample is the source of the 28 T cell receptor beta chains below, sequenced in a study of beta chain features in type 1 diabetes. Study-level results: Within each of all four CD4+ subsets, Type 1 diabetes patients had TCRB CDR3s that were moderately but significantly shorter.

Sequencing targeted expressed TCRB transcripts, as all isolated RNA had been reverse transcribed. Clones were read by immunoSEQ multiplex PCR, and TCRdb kept only the in-frame ones, dropping some. The table has about 120,000 clones, 15% to 20% seen once. These receptors have no identified antigens. Source material: central memory CD4+ T cells from blood. The source is a man between 18 and 35 years old with type 1 diabetes.

The table lists this clone with a few counts. The rearrangement uses TRBV28 and TRBJ2-7; D gene uncertain. Per the germline V gene, CDR1 is MDHEN and CDR2 is SYDVKM. There are 12 residues in the CDR3. Trimming took off 2 bases at V and 1 base at J, with 3 bases between the two ends. The CDR3 region is CASSLQSYEQYF. CDR3 nucleotide sequence: TGTGCCAGCAGTTTACAATCCTACGAGCAGTACTTC.

The rearrangement joins TRBV18 to TRBJ2-1, with D hard to call. V dropped 6 bases and J dropped 0 bases, with 12 bases sitting between them. This CDR3 region has 15 residues. The germline CDR1 and CDR2 sequences are KGHSH and LQKENI. The CDR3 sequence: CASSPPSSSYNEQFF. The CDR3 nucleotides read TGTGCCAGCTCTCCCCCCTCTAGCTCCTACAATGAGCAGTTCTTC.

The chain couples TRBV7-9 to TRBJ1-2, with D unresolved. CDR1 is SEHNR and CDR2 is FQNEAQ in the germline V gene (reference sequence). CDR3 length: 14 residues. Trimming removed 1 base from V and 0 bases from J, with 6 bases in between. CDR3 region: CASSLVGPNYGYTF. In nucleotides, the CDR3 is TGTGCCAGCAGCTTAGTAGGACCTAACTATGGCTACACCTTC.

The chain is built from TRBV7-2 and TRBJ2-1; D is perhaps TRBD1 (6 bases). Germline CDR1 and CDR2: SGHTA and FQGNSA. The CDR3 length is 9 residues. The CDR3 DNA is TGTGCGACAGGCAATGAGCAGTTCTTC. Its protein is CATGNEQFF.

The chain links TRBV7-2 to TRBJ2-1; D is uncertain. Germline V gene sequence: CDR1 SGHTA, CDR2 FQGNSA. Trimming took off 6 bases at V and 7 bases at J, with 7 bases between the two ends. CDR3 size: 11 residues. This chain's CDR3 is CASRKQNEQFF. Written as DNA, the CDR3 is TGTGCCAGCAGGAAACAAAATGAGCAGTTCTTC.

This clone was picked up a small number of times. V usage is TRBV19 and J usage is TRBJ2-3; no clear D. CDR3 length: 13 amino acids. Germline lookup yields CDR1 LNHDA and CDR2 SQIVND (reference sequence). V shed 1 base and J shed 1 base, with 3 bases lying between them. The CDR3 reads CASSIGGTDTQYF. In DNA, the CDR3 is TGTGCCAGTAGTATAGGGGGCACAGATACGCAGTATTTT.

This clone was seen ten or more times. The V gene is TRBV5-6, the J gene TRBJ2-7; no clear D. Deletions cut 0 bases from V and 2 bases from J, with 3 bases between. From germline, CDR1 is SGHDT and CDR2 YYEEEE. The CDR3 consists of 12 residues. The CDR3 bases are TGTGCCAGCAGCTTGGGCACCTACGAGCAGTACTTC. Translation: CASSLGTYEQYF.

In its sample, this clone was seen a few times. The V gene is TRBV4-2, the J gene TRBJ2-7; 7 nucleotides align to TRBD1. This CDR3 has 15 amino acids. Germline V gene lookup returns CDR1 LGHNA and CDR2 YNFKEQ. Trimming cost V 3 bases and J 2 bases; bases outside gene matches: 7. The CDR3 loop reads CASSHAPGTAYEQYF. Here the CDR3 DNA reads TGTGCCAGCAGCCATGCCCCCGGGACAGCCTACGAGCAGTACTTC.

The chain uses TRBV5-1 and TRBJ2-1; D tentatively reads TRBD1 or TRBD2 (5 bases each). V shed 2 bases and J shed 5 bases, with 23 bases lying between them. This CDR3 region has 18 residues. The germline V gene encodes CDR1 SGHRS and CDR2 YFSETQ. This CDR3 reads CASSLGVPRTRLDNEQFF. The CDR3 coding sequence is TGCGCCAGCAGCTTAGGGGTCCCTCGAACTAGGTTAGACAATGAGCAGTTCTTC.

This clone has a handful of counts. It may be a read error: a sequence one base away is much more abundant. The chain combines TRBV6-1 with TRBJ2-5; a weak D match, TRBD1 (6 bases). Between the trimmed V and J ends, which lost 8 bases and 1 base, there was a span of 17 bases. CDR3 size: 15 residues. Germline assignment: CDR1 MNHNS and CDR2 SASEGT. The CDR3 DNA follows: TGTGCCAGCCAGGACAGTGTATTGCTCCAAGAGACCCAGTACTTC. Its translation: CASQDSVLLQETQYF.

The chain couples TRBV29-1 to TRBJ2-3; TRBD1 is a possible D gene (6 bases). The CDR3 consists of 15 residues. The V gene's germline CDR1 is SQVTM and CDR2 ANQGSEA. V lost 1 base to trimming and J lost 0 bases, with 11 bases between them. DNA of the CDR3: TGCAGCGTTGAAGGATGTACAGGGAGCACAGATACGCAGTATTTT. It yields the protein CSVEGCTGSTDTQYF.

The chain combines TRBV15 with TRBJ1-2; TRBD1 matches at 7 bases. Germline V gene lookup returns CDR1 LNHNV and CDR2 YYDKDF (reference sequence). CDR3 size: 13 residues. J lost 8 bases, V lost 6 bases, and 9 bases had no gene match. CDR3 residues: CATSFTGAAGYTF. The DNA of the CDR3 is TGTGCCACCAGTTTTACAGGGGCCGCGGGCTACACCTTC.

In this sample, this clone turned up a few times. This likely reflects a read error, since a far larger clone is one base away. Other nucleotide sequences from this sample produce the same CDR3. The chain carries TRBV29-1 and TRBJ2-2; no clear D. This CDR3 comprises 12 residues. The germline gives CDR1 SQVTM, CDR2 ANQGSEA. Trimming stripped 7 bases from V and 6 bases from J, with 12 bases between. The CDR3 nucleotides are TGCAGCGGTAGGGTGGTTGCCGGGGAGCTGTTTTTT. It translates to CSGRVVAGELFF.

The rearrangement uses TRBV30 and TRBJ2-1, with 8 bases that match TRBD2. Per germline, CDR1 GTSNPN and CDR2 SVGIG (reference sequence). Trimming cost V 7 bases and J 7 bases; bases outside gene matches: 9. This CDR3 is built from 13 residues. This chain's CDR3 is CASRGGGMNEQFF. CDR3 DNA: TGTGCCTCCCGGGGCGGGGGGATGAATGAGCAGTTCTTC.

This clone was detected a few times. This sequence joins TRBV15 and TRBJ2-5; 7 bases line up with TRBD1. Trimming took 1 base from V and 5 from J; bases not matched to a gene: 4. CDR1 and CDR2 (germline): LNHNV, YYDKDF (reference sequence). This CDR3 comprises 14 residues. DNA of the CDR3: TGTGCCACCAGCAGAGTAAACAGGGGCGAGACCCAGTACTTC. Residues: CATSRVNRGETQYF. Together with reference TRBV15 and TRBJ2-5, the CDR3 gives the full variable domain: DAMVIQNPRYQVTQFGKPVTLSCSQTLNHNVMYWYQQKSSQAPKLLFHYYDKDFNNEADTPDNFQSRRPNTSFCFLDIRSPGLGDTAMYLCATSRVNRGETQYFGPGTRLLVL.

This clone was recorded a few times. CDR3 loop: CASSARTGTDYGYTF. The CDR3 bases are TGTGCCAGCAGCGCCCGAACCGGGACAGACTATGGCTACACCTTC. The V and J genes are TRBV9 and TRBJ1-2; the match to TRBD1 covers 7 bases. V lost 3 bases to trimming and J lost 3 bases; unmatched junction nucleotides: 8. This CDR3 has 15 residues. CDR1 and CDR2 (germline): SGDLS, YYNGEE.

There are a few counts of this clone. This chain joins TRBV7-9 and TRBJ2-1; TRBD2 matches at 7 bases. The CDR3 is 15 residues long. CDR1 and CDR2 from the germline V gene are SEHNR and FQNEAQ (reference sequence). The V and J ends lost 3 bases and 5 bases, in that order; junction bases with no gene match: 7. For the CDR3, the DNA is TGTGCCAGCAGCTTCGTTCTAGCGGAACACAATGAGCAGTTCTTC. Encoded protein: CASSFVLAEHNEQFF.

As DNA, the CDR3 is TGTGCCAGCAGCTCCTGGACTAGCGGGAGGGCCTATGAGCAGTTCTTC. It translates to CASSSWTSGRAYEQFF. The chain combines TRBV7-2 with TRBJ2-1; 15 bases fit TRBD2. V shed 4 bases and J 8 bases; nucleotides not matched to a gene: 6. The germline gives CDR1 SGHTA, CDR2 FQGNSA. The CDR3 totals 16 residues. Complete variable domain (other parts from reference TRBV7-2 and TRBJ2-1): GAGVSQSPSNKVTEKGKDVELRCDPISGHTALYWYRQSLGQGLEFLIYFQGNSAPDKSGLPSDRFSAERTGGSVSTLTIQRTQQEDSAVYLCASSSWTSGRAYEQFFGPGTRLTVL.

The CDR3 here is CASSLGKVNTEAFF. In nucleotides, the CDR3 is TGTGCCAGCAGTTTGGGAAAAGTGAACACTGAAGCTTTCTTT. The V call is TRBV28, the J call TRBJ1-1; D not certain. This CDR3 comprises 14 residues. Trimming pared 3 bases from V and 0 bases from J, leaving 8 bases between. CDR1 is MDHEN and CDR2 is SYDVKM in the germline V gene.

This clone has a handful of counts. A clone one base away is much larger, so this may be a read error. The genes are TRBV30 and TRBJ2-1; 7 bases agree with TRBD2. Germline CDR1 and CDR2: GTSNPN and SVGIG (reference sequence). The CDR3 extends over 14 amino acids. J gave up 9 bases and V 5 bases, and 13 bases lay outside the gene matches. CDR3 DNA sequence: TGTGCCTGGCGTGAAACGGGACTACGTGGTGAGCAGTTCTTC. It translates to CAWRETGLRGEQFF.

The rearrangement joins TRBV4-2 to TRBJ2-7; D gene ambiguous. Deletions cut 1 base from V and 2 bases from J, with 12 bases between. This CDR3 is built from 15 residues. Germline-derived CDR1 and CDR2 are LGHNA and YNFKEQ. The CDR3 DNA is TGTGCCAGCAGCCAAGGGCTCGGACGGGCCTACGAGCAGTACTTC. Its protein product is CASSQGLGRAYEQYF.

The V gene is TRBV28, the J gene TRBJ2-5, with no clear D. The germline CDR1 and CDR2 sequences are MDHEN and SYDVKM. This CDR3 region has 12 residues. V dropped 2 bases and J dropped 4 bases, with 5 bases sitting between them. This chain's CDR3 is CASSLVGETQYF. The CDR3 DNA is TGTGCCAGCAGTTTAGTAGGAGAGACCCAGTACTTC.

This clone was picked up a small number of times. The chain links TRBV2 to TRBJ2-1; D ambiguous. The CDR3 covers 14 residues. Trimming removed 2 bases from V and 10 bases from J, with 15 bases in between. CDR1 is SNHLY and CDR2 is FYNNEI in the germline V gene. CDR3: CASSELVAVKEQFF. The CDR3 nucleotides read TGTGCCAGCAGTGAATTGGTGGCCGTTAAGGAGCAGTTCTTC.

The chain joins TRBV6-5 to TRBJ1-3, with 7 positions matching TRBD1. The length of the CDR3 is 15 residues. Trimming cost V 6 bases and J 4 bases; bases outside gene matches: 9. CDR1 MNHEY and CDR2 SVGAGI come from the germline V gene. For the CDR3, the DNA is TGTGCCAGCAGCCCAACAGGGGTTGGAGGAAACACCATATATTTT. Its protein product is CASSPTGVGGNTIYF.

CDR3 nucleotide sequence: TGTGCCAGCAGCTTCAACAGGGGCAATCAGCCCCAGCATTTT. Amino acid sequence: CASSFNRGNQPQHF. The rearrangement uses TRBV5-6 and TRBJ1-5; D possibly corresponds to TRBD1 (6 bases). The CDR3 runs 14 residues. V was clipped by 2 bases and J by 2 bases, with 8 bases between them. Germline V gene sequence: CDR1 SGHDT, CDR2 YYEEEE.

This clone was seen at least ten times. The chain has TRBV7-2 and TRBJ1-2; weak D call: TRBD1 (6 bases). The germline V and J ends were trimmed by 4 bases and 8 bases, with 17 bases remaining between them. This CDR3 is built from 14 residues. Per the germline V gene, CDR1 is SGHTA and CDR2 is FQGNSA. The CDR3 reads CASSWPDSRNGYTF. DNA of the CDR3: TGTGCCAGCAGCTGGCCGGACAGTCGAAACGGCTACACCTTC. Complete variable domain (other parts from reference TRBV7-2 and TRBJ1-2): GAGVSQSPSNKVTEKGKDVELRCDPISGHTALYWYRQSLGQGLEFLIYFQGNSAPDKSGLPSDRFSAERTGGSVSTLTIQRTQQEDSAVYLCASSWPDSRNGYTFGSGTRLTVV.

This clone was picked up many times. The chain is built from TRBV7-2 and TRBJ2-7; no definite D call. V gave up 1 base and J gave up 7 bases, with 17 bases separating them. The CDR3 runs to 15 residues. The V gene's germline CDR1 is SGHTA and CDR2 FQGNSA. The CDR3 here is CASSLEYLRSEEQYF. The CDR3 DNA reads TGTGCCAGCAGCTTAGAGTACCTTAGGTCGGAGGAGCAGTACTTC.

This clone was counted ten times or more. The V call is TRBV27, the J call TRBJ1-2; TRBD1 matches at 7 bases. Losses at the gene ends were 4 bases for V and 3 bases for J; bases not matched to a gene: 2. Germline V gene sequence: CDR1 MNHEY, CDR2 SMNVEV (reference sequence). The CDR3 spans 13 residues. Here the CDR3 DNA reads TGTGCCAGCAGTTCTCAGGGGGACTATGGCTACACCTTC. It encodes CASSSQGDYGYTF.